A single sample is the source of the 9 T cell receptor beta chains below, sequenced in a study of CXCR3-negative and CXCR3-positive naive CD8 T cells (dated by TCRdb to between 2017 and 2020). TCRdb shows the sequencer as NextSeq 550. The Human TCR Profiling Kit (MiLaboratory) was used to make UMI-labeled 5' RACE TRB cDNA libraries. TCRdb reprocessed the public reads and reports one entry per CDR3 protein sequence, without DNA. This sample's clone table shows around 95,000 distinct CDR3 sequences. Of the sample, about 1% is held by the ten largest clones. These receptors are not linked to any known antigen. General conclusions and limits of the study: Compared with CXCR3-negative naive cells, CXCR3-positive naive cells had TRB CDR3s with higher hydrophobicity (lower Kidera factor 4), lower energy, and higher strength and volume indices.

Sequenced material: naive CXCR3+ CD8+ T cells from blood. Read against the paper, the sample's cell subset or site label means: CD45RO-CCR7+CD27+CD95- naive CD8+ T cells expressing CXCR3 (TNR3+). The source is a human donor in good health. Some clones in this sample may be carry-over from other donors' samples.

The gene calls are TRBV4-2 and TRBJ2-7. Germline-derived CDR1 and CDR2 are LGHNA and YNFKEQ. The length of the CDR3 is 15 residues. This CDR3 reads CASSPTSRGSYEQYF.

The chain combines TRBV7-3 with TRBJ2-1. Germline V lookup: CDR1 SGHTA, CDR2 FQGTGA. This CDR3 is 12 amino acids long. The CDR3: CASSLISGEQFF.

The chain uses TRBV7-9 and TRBJ1-1; TCRdb gives TRBD1 as the D gene, but with no DNA this cannot be confirmed. The CDR3 contains 15 residues. Germline assignment: CDR1 SEHNR and CDR2 FQNEAQ (reference sequence). The CDR3 reads CASSLVGAGGTEAFF.

This chain connects TRBV7-9 to TRBJ2-5; absent DNA, TCRdb's TRBD1 call cannot be checked. This CDR3 has 15 residues. Germline V lookup: CDR1 SEHNR, CDR2 FQNEAQ (reference sequence). The CDR3 spells CASSLAVGAQETQYF.

The rearrangement links TRBV29-1 to TRBJ2-2. The germline V gene encodes CDR1 SQVTM and CDR2 ANQGSEA. The CDR3 totals 14 residues. Here the CDR3 reads CSVEWNSNTGELFF.

The chain couples TRBV7-2 to TRBJ2-1; TCRdb outputs TRBD2, but without DNA this stays unchecked. Per germline, CDR1 SGHTA and CDR2 FQGNSA. The CDR3 has 14 residues. CDR3 sequence: CASSLAGEGNEQFF.

V and J are TRBV12-3 or TRBV12-4 and TRBJ2-2; TCRdb picks TRBD2, but there is no DNA to check that call. The CDR3 spans 15 residues. CDR3 in amino acids: CASSLPPLGSGELFF.

V usage is TRBV7-8 and J usage is TRBJ2-2; TCRdb outputs TRBD2, but without DNA this stays unchecked. The CDR3 has 14 residues. Per germline, CDR1 SGHVS and CDR2 FQNEAQ. The CDR3: CASAAGANTGELFF.

The chain is built from TRBV7-3 and TRBJ2-3; TCRdb indicates TRBD1, and absent DNA this call remains unverified. CDR1 and CDR2 from the germline V gene are SGHTA and FQGTGA. CDR3 length: 15 amino acids. The CDR3 sequence: CASSYVGGGSDTQYF.